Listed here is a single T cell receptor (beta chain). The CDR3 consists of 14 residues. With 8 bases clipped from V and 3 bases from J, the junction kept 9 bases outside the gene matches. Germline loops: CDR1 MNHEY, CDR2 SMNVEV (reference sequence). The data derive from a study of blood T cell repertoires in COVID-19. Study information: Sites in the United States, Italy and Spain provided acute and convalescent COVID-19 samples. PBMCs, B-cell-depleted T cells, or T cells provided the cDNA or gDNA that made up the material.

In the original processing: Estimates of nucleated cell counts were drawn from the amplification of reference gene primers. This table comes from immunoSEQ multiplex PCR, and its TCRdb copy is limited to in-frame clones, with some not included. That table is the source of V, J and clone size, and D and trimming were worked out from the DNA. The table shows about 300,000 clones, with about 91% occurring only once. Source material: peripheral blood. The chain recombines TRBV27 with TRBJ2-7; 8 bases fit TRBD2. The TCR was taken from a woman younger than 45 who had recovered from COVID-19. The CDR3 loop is CASSPGLGYYEQYF. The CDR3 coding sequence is TGTGCCAGCTCACCGGGACTAGGATACTACGAGCAGTACTTC.